This TCR beta chain was profiled in a study of T cells in narcolepsy. V lost 8 bases, J lost 4 bases, and 11 bases stayed unmatched. There are 15 residues in the CDR3. Germline V gene sequence: CDR1 MDHEN, CDR2 SYDVKM. Here immunoSEQ multiplex PCR was the method, and the copy in TCRdb shows in-frame clones only, minus some. The sample carries over 20,000 clones, about 92% recorded once. The TCR was taken from a human donor with narcolepsy. The chain employs TRBV28 and TRBJ1-1; TRBD1 matches at 9 bases. Sequencing was performed on CD45RA- memory CD4+ T cells from PBMCs. CDR3 nucleotide sequence: TGTGCCAGCGCAACGACAGGGGGAAGAGGCACTGAAGCTTTCTTT. Its protein product is CASATTGGRGTEAFF.